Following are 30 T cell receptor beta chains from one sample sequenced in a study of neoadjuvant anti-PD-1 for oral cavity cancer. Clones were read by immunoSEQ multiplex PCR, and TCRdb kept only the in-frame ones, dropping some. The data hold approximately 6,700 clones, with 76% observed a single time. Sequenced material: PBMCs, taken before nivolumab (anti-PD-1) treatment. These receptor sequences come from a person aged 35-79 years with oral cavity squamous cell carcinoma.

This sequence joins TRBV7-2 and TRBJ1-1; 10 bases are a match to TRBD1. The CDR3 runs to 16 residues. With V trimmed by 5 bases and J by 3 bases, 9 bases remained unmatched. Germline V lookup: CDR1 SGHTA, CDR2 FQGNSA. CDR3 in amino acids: CASSPRDRGSHTEAFF. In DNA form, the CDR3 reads TGTGCCAGCAGCCCACGGGACAGGGGAAGCCACACTGAAGCTTTCTTT.

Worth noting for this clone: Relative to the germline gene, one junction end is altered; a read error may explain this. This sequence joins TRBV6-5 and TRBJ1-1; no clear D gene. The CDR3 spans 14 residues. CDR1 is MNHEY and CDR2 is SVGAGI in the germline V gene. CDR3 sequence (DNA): TGTGCCGGCAGTAGGGCAGGATTGAACACTGAAGCTTTCTTT. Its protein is CAGSRAGLNTEAFF.

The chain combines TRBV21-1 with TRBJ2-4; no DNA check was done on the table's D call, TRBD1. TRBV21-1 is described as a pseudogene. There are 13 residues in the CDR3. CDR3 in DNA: TGTGCCAGAGAGACATTAGCCAAAAACATTCAGTACTTC. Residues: CARETLAKNIQYF.

This CDR3 is CASSTSGSTQYF. The CDR3, as DNA: TGTGCCAGCAGCACTAGCGGGAGTACGCAGTATTTT. The chain has TRBV5-4 and TRBJ2-3, with 11 nucleotides matching TRBD2. Germline V gives CDR1 SGHNT, CDR2 YYREEE (reference sequence). V was clipped by 4 bases and J by 8 bases; unmatched bases: 0. This CDR3 comprises 12 residues.

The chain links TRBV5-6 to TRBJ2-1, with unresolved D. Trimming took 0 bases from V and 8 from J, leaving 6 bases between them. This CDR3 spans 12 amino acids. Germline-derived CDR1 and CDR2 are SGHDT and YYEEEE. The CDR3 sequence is CASSLAGYEQFF. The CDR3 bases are TGTGCCAGCAGCTTGGCTGGGTATGAGCAGTTCTTC.

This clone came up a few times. CDR3 protein: CASSEGVGLGTQYF. The CDR3 nucleotides are TGTGCCAGCAGTGAAGGGGTGGGGCTCGGGACCCAGTACTTC. This rearrangement joins TRBV2 to TRBJ2-5; D possibly corresponds to TRBD1 (5 bases). V was clipped by 1 base and J by 7 bases, with 13 bases between them. Germline V gene lookup returns CDR1 SNHLY and CDR2 FYNNEI. CDR3 length equals 14 residues.

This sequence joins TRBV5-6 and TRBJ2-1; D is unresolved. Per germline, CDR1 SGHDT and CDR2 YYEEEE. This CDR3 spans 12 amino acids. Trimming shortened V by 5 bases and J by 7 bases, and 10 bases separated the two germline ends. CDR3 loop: CASSPTRNEQFF. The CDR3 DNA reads TGTGCCAGCAGTCCGACGAGGAATGAGCAGTTCTTC. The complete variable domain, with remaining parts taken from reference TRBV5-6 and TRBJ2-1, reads DAGVTQSPTHLIKTRGQQVTLRCSPKSGHDTVSWYQQALGQGPQFIFQYYEEEERQRGNFPDRFSGHQFPNYSSELNVNALLLGDSALYLCASSPTRNEQFFGPGTRLTVL.

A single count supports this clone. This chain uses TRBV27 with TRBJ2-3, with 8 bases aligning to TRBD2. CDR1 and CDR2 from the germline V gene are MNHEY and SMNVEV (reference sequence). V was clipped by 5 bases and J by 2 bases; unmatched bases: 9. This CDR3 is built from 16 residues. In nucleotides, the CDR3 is TGTGCCAGCAGTCCGCGCGGGGGGAGGGTCACAGATACGCAGTATTTT. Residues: CASSPRGGRVTDTQYF.

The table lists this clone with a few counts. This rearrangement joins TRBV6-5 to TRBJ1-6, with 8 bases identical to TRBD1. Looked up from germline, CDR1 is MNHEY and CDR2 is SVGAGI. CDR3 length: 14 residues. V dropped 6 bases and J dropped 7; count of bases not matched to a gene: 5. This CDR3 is CASSPGTGNSPLHF. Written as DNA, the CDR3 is TGTGCCAGCAGCCCCGGGACAGGCAATTCACCCCTCCACTTT.

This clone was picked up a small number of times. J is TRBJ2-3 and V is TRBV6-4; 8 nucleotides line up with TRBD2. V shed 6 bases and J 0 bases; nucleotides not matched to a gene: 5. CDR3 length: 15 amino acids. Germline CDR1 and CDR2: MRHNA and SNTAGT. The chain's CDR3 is CASSPASGSTDTQYF. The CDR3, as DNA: TGTGCCAGCAGCCCTGCTAGCGGGAGCACAGATACGCAGTATTTT.

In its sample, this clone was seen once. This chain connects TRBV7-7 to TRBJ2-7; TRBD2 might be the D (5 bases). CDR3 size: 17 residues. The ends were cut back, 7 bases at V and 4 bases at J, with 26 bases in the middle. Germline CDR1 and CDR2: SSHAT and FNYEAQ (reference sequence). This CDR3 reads CASTRPLSGPSRYEQYF. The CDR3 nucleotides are TGTGCCAGCACCCGGCCCCTCAGCGGCCCCTCGAGGTACGAGCAGTACTTC.

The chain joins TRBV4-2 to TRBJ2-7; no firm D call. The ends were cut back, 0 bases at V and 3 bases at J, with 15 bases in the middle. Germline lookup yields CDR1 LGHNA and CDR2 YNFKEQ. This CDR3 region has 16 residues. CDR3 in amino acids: CASSQDLGARIYEQYF. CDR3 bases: TGTGCCAGCAGCCAAGATTTAGGTGCCAGAATCTACGAGCAGTACTTC.

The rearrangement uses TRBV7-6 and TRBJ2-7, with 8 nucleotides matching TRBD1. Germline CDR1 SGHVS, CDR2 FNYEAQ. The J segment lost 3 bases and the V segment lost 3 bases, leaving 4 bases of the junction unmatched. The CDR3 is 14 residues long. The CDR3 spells CASSLDREGYEQYF. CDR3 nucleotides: TGTGCCAGCAGCTTGGACAGGGAAGGCTACGAGCAGTACTTC.

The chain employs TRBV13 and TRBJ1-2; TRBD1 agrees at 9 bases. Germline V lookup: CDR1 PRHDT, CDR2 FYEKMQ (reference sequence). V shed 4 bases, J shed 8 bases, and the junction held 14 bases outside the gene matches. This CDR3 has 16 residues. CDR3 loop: CASSSRDREFFGGYTF. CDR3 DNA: TGTGCCAGCAGCTCCCGGGACAGGGAGTTTTTCGGGGGCTACACCTTC.

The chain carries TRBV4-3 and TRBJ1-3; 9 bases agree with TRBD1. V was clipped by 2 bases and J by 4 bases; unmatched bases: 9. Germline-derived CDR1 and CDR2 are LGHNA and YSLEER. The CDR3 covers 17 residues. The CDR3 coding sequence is TGCGCCAGCAGCCAAAATGGGGGACAGGGAGGCGGAAACACCATATATTTT. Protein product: CASSQNGGQGGGNTIYF.

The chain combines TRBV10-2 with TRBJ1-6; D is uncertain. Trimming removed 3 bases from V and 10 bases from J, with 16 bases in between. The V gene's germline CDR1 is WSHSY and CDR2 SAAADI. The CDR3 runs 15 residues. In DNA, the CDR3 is TGCGCCAGCAGTGAATCCGAGGGCCTGGGGTCACCCCTCCACTTT. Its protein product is CASSESEGLGSPLHF.

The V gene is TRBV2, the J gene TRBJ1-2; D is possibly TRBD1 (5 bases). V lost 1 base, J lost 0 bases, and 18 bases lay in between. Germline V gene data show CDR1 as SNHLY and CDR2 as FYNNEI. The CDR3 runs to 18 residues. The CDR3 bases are TGTGCCAGCAGTGAAGGGCATCAGGGCATCGGGGCTAACTATGGCTACACCTTC. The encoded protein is CASSEGHQGIGANYGYTF.

The CDR3, as DNA: TGTGCCAGCAGCCTAGACGTCGGAGGGGCCTACGAGCAGTACTTC. Translating it yields CASSLDVGGAYEQYF. V usage is TRBV7-8 and J usage is TRBJ2-7, with D possibly TRBD2 on 6 matching bases. Germline assignment: CDR1 SGHVS and CDR2 FQNEAQ. Trimming took 5 bases from V and 2 from J, leaving 16 bases between them. The CDR3 is 15 amino acids.

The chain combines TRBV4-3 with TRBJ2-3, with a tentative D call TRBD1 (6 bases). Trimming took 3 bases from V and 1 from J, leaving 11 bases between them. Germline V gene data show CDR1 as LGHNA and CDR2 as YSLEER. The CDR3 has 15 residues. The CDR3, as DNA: TGCGCCAGCAGCCAGCAGGGGCGTCGCACAGATACGCAGTATTTT. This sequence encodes CASSQQGRRTDTQYF.

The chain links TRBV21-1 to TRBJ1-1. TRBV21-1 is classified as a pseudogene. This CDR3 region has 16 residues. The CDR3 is CASSRHARYVNTEAFF. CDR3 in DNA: TGTGCCAGCAGCCGACACGCTAGGTACGTGAACACTGAAGCTTTCTTT.

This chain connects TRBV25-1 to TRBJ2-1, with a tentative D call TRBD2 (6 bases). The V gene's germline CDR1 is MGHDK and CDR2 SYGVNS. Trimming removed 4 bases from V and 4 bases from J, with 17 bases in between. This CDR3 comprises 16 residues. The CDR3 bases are TGTGCCAGCAGTGTTGGGACGGGGGTAGGATACAATGAGCAGTTCTTC. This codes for CASSVGTGVGYNEQFF.

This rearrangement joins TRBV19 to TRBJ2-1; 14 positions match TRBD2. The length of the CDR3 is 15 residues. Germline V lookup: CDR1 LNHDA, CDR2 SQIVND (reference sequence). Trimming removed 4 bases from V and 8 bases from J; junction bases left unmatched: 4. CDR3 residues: CASSTGLAGADEQFF. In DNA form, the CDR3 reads TGTGCCAGTAGTACGGGACTAGCGGGGGCAGATGAGCAGTTCTTC. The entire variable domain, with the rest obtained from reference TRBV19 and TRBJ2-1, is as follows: DGGITQSPKYLFRKEGQNVTLSCEQNLNHDAMYWYRQDPGQGLRLIYYSQIVNDFQKGDIAEGYSVSREKKESFPLTVTSAQKNPTAFYLCASSTGLAGADEQFFGPGTRLTVL.

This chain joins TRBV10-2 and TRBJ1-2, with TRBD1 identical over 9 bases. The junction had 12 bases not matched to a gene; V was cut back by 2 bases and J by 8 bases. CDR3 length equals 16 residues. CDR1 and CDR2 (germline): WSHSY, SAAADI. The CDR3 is CASSERGDRDPDGYTF. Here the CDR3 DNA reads TGCGCCAGCAGTGAGAGGGGGGACAGGGACCCGGACGGCTACACCTTC.

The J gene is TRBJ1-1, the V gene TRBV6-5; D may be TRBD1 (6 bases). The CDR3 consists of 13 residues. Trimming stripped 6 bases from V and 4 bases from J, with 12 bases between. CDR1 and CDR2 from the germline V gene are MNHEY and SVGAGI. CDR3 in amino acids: CASRRGVSTEAFF. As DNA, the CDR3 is TGTGCCAGCAGAAGGGGGGTGTCCACTGAAGCTTTCTTT.

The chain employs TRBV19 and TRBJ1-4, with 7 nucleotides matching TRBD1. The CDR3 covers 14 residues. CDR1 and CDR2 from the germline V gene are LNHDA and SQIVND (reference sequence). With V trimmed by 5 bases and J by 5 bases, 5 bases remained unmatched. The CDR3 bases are TGTGCCAGTAGTGAGGGAGGGGGCAATGAAAAACTGTTTTTT. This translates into CASSEGGGNEKLFF.

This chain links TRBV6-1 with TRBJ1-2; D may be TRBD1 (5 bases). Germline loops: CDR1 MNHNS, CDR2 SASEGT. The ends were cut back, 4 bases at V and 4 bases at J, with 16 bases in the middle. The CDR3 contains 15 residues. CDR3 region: CASSAVSGVGYGYTF. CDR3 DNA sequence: TGTGCCAGCAGTGCAGTCTCGGGGGTTGGCTATGGCTACACCTTC.

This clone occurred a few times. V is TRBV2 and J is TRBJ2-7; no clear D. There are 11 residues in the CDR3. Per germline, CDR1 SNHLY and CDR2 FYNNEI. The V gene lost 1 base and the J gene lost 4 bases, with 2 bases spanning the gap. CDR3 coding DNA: TGTGCCAGCAGTGAAGTGTACGAGCAGTACTTC. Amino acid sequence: CASSEVYEQYF.

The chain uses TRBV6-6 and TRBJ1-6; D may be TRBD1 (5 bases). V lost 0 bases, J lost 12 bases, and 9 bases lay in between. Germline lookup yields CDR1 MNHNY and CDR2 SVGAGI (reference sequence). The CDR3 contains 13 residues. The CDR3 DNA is TGTGCCAGCAGTTACTCGAGGGACCTACCCCTCCACTTT. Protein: CASSYSRDLPLHF.

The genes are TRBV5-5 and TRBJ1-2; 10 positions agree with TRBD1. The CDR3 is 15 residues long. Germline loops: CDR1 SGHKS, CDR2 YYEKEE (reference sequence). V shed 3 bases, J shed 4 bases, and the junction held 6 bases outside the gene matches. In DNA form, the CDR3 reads TGTGCCAGCAGCTCGGGGACAGGGGTTTCCTATGGCTACACCTTC. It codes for CASSSGTGVSYGYTF.

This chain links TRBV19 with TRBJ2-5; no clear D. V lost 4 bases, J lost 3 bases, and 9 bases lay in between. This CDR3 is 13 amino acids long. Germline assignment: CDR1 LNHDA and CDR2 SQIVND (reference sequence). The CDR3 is CASSTRSEETQYF. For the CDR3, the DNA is TGTGCCAGTAGTACCCGATCAGAAGAGACCCAGTACTTC.